This T cell receptor (beta chain) was sequenced during a study of shared clonotypes between healthy human individuals. The study, taken as a whole, reports: The sharing of 5% to 5.5% of naive CD4 clonotypes was seen across a handful of donors.

CDR3 length equals 15 residues. Germline CDR1 is SEHNR and CDR2 is FQNEAQ (reference sequence). Between the trimmed V and J ends, which lost 2 bases and 5 bases, there was a span of 15 bases. Authors' processing steps: Junction-only sequences without quality scores were provided by ImmunoSEQ, so filtering was different. Only in-frame clones appear in the TCRdb table, and some are missing; sequencing was by immunoSEQ multiplex PCR. V and J calls plus clone size are reproduced from that table; the DNA served to infer D and trimming. The repertoire has about 1.1 million clones, around 78% of them found once; the top ten carry roughly 0.65%. Details on this clone: The antigen is undetermined.

The chain employs TRBV7-9 and TRBJ1-1; D remains unclear. This receptor was taken from a man aged 18 to 30 in good health. Some clones in this sample may be carry-over from other donors' samples. Sequencing was done on a sample of memory CD4+ T cells from PBMCs. The subset is: CD45RA-negative fraction. The CDR3 protein is CASSLSPGERTEAFF. The CDR3, as DNA: TGTGCCAGCAGCTTAAGTCCCGGGGAGAGGACTGAAGCTTTCTTT.